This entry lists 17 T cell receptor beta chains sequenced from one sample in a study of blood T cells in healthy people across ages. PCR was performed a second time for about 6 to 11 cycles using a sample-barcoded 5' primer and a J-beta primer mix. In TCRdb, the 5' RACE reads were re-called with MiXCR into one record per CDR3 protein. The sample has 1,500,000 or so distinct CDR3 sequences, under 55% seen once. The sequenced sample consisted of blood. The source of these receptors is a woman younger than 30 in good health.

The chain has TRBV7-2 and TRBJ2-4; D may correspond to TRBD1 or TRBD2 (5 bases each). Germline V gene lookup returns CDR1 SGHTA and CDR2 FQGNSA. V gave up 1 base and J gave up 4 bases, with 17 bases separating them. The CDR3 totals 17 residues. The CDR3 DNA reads TGTGCCAGCAGCTTAGGTTGGGTCAGGGACCCAAAAAACATTCAGTACTTC. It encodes CASSLGWVRDPKNIQYF.

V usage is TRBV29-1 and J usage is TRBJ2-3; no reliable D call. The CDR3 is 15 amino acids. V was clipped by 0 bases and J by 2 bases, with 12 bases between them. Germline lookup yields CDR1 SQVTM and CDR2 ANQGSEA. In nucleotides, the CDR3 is TGCAGCGTTGAAGATCTCGGTAGGAACACAGATACGCAGTATTTT. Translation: CSVEDLGRNTDTQYF.

The CDR3 loop is CSAILTGTGGNNEQFF. The CDR3 nucleotides are TGCAGTGCTATCCTGACCGGGACAGGGGGTAACAATGAGCAGTTCTTC. The chain couples TRBV20-1 to TRBJ2-1; 11 positions match TRBD1. Trimming cost V 4 bases and J 5 bases; bases outside gene matches: 10. The CDR3 has 16 amino acids. CDR1 and CDR2 (germline): DFQATT, SNEGSKA (reference sequence).

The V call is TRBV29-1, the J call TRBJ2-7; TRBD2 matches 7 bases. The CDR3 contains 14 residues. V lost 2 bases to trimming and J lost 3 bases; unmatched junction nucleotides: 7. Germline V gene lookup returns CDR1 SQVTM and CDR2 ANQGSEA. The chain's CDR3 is CSVEIRTSHYEQYF. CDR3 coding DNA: TGCAGCGTTGAAATTCGGACTAGTCACTACGAGCAGTACTTC.

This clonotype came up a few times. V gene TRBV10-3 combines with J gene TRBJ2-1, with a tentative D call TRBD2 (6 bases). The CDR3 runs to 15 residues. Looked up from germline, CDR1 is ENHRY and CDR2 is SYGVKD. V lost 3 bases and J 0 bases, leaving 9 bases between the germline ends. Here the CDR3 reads CAISDRGSSYNEQFF. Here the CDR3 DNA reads TGTGCCATCAGTGACCGGGGGAGCTCCTACAATGAGCAGTTCTTC.

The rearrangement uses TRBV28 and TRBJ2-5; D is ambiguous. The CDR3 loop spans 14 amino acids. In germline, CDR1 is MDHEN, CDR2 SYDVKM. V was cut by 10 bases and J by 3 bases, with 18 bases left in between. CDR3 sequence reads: CATIDGRGEETQYF. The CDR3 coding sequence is TGTGCCACCATAGACGGGCGTGGAGAAGAGACCCAGTACTTC.

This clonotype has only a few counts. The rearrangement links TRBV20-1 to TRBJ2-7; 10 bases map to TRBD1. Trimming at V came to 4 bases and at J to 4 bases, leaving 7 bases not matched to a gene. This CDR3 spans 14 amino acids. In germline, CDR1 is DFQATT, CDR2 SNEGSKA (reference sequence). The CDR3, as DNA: TGCAGTGCTACCGGGACAGGGGCAATATACGAGCAGTACTTC. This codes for CSATGTGAIYEQYF.

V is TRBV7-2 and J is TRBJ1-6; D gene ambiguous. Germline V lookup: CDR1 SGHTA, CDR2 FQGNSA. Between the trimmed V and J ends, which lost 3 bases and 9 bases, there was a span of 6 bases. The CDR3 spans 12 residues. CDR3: CASSFIGSPLHF. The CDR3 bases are TGTGCCAGCAGCTTTATTGGTTCACCCCTCCACTTT.

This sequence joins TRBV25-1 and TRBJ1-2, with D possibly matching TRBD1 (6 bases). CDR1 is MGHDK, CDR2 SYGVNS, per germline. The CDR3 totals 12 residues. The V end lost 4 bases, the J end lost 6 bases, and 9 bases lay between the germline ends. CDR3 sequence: CASSGNRDGYTF. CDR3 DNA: TGTGCCAGCAGTGGGAACAGGGATGGCTACACCTTC.

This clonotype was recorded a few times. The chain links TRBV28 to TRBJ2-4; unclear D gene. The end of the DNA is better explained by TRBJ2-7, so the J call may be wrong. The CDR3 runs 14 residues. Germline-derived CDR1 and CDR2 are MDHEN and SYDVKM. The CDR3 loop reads CASSFSRPPYEQYF. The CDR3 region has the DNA TGTGCCAGCAGTTTTAGTAGACCCCCCTACGAGCAGTACTTC.

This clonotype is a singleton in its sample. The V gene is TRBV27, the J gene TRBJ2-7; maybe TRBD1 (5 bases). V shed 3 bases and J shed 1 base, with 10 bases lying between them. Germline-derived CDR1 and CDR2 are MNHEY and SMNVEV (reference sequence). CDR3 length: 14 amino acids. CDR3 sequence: CASSLNRQSYEQYF. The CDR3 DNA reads TGTGCCAGCAGTTTGAACAGGCAGTCCTACGAGCAGTACTTC.

CDR3 loop: CASSGTVTSTDTQYF. For the CDR3, the DNA is TGTGCCAGCAGCGGGACGGTGACTAGCACAGATACGCAGTATTTT. The chain employs TRBV7-9 and TRBJ2-3; D assignment may be TRBD1 or TRBD2 (5 bases each). The CDR3 loop spans 15 amino acids. Deletions cut 5 bases from V and 0 bases from J, with 12 bases between. Germline CDR1 reads SEHNR; CDR2 reads FQNEAQ (reference sequence). Complete variable domain (other parts from reference TRBV7-9 and TRBJ2-3): DTGVSQNPRHKITKRGQNVTFRCDPISEHNRLYWYRQTLGQGPEFLTYFQNEAQLEKSRLLSDRFSAERPKGSFSTLEIQRTEQGDSAMYLCASSGTVTSTDTQYFGPGTRLTVL.

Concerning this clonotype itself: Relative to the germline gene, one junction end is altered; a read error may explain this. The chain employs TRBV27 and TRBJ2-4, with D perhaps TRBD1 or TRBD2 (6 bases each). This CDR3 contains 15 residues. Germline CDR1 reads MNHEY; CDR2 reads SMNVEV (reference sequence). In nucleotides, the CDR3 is TGTGCCAGCAGAGGGGGAGGCAGGGCCAGAAACATTCAGTACTTC. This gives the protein CASRGGGRARNIQYF.

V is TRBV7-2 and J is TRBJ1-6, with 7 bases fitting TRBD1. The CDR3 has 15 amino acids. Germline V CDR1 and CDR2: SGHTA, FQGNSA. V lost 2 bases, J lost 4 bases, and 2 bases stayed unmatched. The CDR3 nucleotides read TGTGCCAGCAGCTTACAGGGACAGTATAATTCACCCCTCCACTTT. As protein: CASSLQGQYNSPLHF.

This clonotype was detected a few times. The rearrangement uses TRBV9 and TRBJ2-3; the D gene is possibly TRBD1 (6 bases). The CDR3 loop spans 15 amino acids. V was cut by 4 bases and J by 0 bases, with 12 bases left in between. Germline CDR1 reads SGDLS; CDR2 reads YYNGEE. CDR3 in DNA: TGTGCCAGCAGCCCCGGACAGCCTAGCACAGATACGCAGTATTTT. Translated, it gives CASSPGQPSTDTQYF.

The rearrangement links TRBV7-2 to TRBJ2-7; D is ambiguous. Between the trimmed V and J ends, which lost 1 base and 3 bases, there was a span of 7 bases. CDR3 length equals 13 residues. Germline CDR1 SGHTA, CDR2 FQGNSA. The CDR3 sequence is CASSLGARYEQYF. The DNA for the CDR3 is TGTGCCAGCAGCTTAGGGGCCCGCTACGAGCAGTACTTC.

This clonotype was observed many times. The CDR3 is CASSQGTGELFF. The DNA for the CDR3 is TGCGCCAGCAGCCAAGGGACCGGGGAGCTGTTTTTT. The V call is TRBV4-1, the J call TRBJ2-2; D is unclear. V gave up 1 base and J gave up 5 bases, with 2 bases separating them. Germline CDR1 and CDR2: MGHRA and YSYEKL. The CDR3 totals 12 residues.